This TCR beta chain was sequenced for a study of T-cell memory formation after mild COVID-19. For the study at large: Largely, the TCR clusters proved donor specific.

General study points: CD4/CD8 balance characterized clones contracting day 15 to 85, and CD4+ skew characterized later expanders. Whether day 37 second-wave clones are SARS-CoV-2-specific was not confirmed. Contracting clones localized mainly to CM and EM when CD4+ and mainly to EMRA when CD8+.

The CDR3 consists of 13 residues. V was clipped by 7 bases and J by 5 bases; unmatched bases: 7. Per germline, CDR1 MNHEY and CDR2 SMNVEV (reference sequence). TCRdb re-analysed the 5' RACE reads in MiXCR, keeping a single row per CDR3 protein. There are 400,000 to 500,000 distinct CDR3 sequences in the sample; more than 15% occur only once, and roughly a fifth lies in the top ten. Concerning this clonotype: Antigen unknown.

Input material: PBMCs or a T cell subset sorted from them (not recorded which). The origin of this receptor is a man younger than 30 who had mild COVID-19 (a few samples of this study predate the infection). Cell type and time point are not known. The J gene is TRBJ1-1, the V gene TRBV27; 7 bases match TRBD1. Here the CDR3 reads CASMRGLGTEAFF. The CDR3 DNA is TGTGCCAGCATGAGGGGGCTGGGGACTGAAGCTTTCTTT.